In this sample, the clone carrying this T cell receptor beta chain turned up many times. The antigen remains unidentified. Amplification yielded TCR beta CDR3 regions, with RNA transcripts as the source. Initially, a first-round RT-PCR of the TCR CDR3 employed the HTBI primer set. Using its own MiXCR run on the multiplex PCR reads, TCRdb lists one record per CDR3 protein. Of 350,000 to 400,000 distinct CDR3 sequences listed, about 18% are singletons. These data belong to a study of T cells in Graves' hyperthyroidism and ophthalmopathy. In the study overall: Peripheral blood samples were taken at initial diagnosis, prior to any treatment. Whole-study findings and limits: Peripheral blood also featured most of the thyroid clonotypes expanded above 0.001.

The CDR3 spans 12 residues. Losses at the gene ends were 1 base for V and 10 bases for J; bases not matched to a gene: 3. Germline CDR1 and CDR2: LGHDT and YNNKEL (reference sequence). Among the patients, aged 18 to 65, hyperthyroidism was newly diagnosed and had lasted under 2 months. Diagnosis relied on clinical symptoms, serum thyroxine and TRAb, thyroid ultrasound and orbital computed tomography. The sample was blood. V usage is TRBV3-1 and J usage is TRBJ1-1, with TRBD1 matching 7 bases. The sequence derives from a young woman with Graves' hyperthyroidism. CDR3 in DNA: TGTGCCAGCAGCCAAGTACAGGGGCTAGCTTTCTTT. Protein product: CASSQVQGLAFF.